A single sample gave rise to the 21 T cell receptor beta chains below, sequenced in a study of blood T cell repertoires in COVID-19. The assay was immunoSEQ multiplex PCR, and TCRdb's table has in-frame clones only and misses some. The profile shows some 180,000 clones, around 86% of them singletons. The sequenced sample was PBMCs or T cells enriched from blood (not recorded which). The receptors derive from a woman aged 40-49 years in a cohort exposed to, infected with or recovered from COVID-19 (not recorded which).

The V call is TRBV28, the J call TRBJ2-1, with 8 positions matching TRBD2. The V and J ends lost 4 bases and 1 base, in that order; junction bases with no gene match: 12. This CDR3 comprises 18 residues. From germline, CDR1 is MDHEN and CDR2 SYDVKM. The CDR3 loop is CASSSLRAGVTSYNEQFF. Written as DNA, the CDR3 is TGTGCCAGCAGTTCCCTCAGAGCGGGGGTAACTTCCTACAATGAGCAGTTCTTC. Complete variable domain (other parts from reference TRBV28 and TRBJ2-1): DVKVTQSSRYLVKRTGEKVFLECVQDMDHENMFWYRQDPGLGLRLIYFSYDVKMKEKGDIPEGYSVSREKKERFSLILESASTNQTSMYLCASSSLRAGVTSYNEQFFGPGTRLTVL.

This chain links TRBV9 with TRBJ2-2, with D possibly matching TRBD2 (6 bases). Trimming left V 0 bases short and J 5 bases short, with 11 bases between. This CDR3 is 15 amino acids long. Germline V gene sequence: CDR1 SGDLS, CDR2 YYNGEE. For the CDR3, the DNA is TGTGCCAGCAGCGTAGGGGACTTAAGGACCGGGGAGCTGTTTTTT. Amino acid sequence: CASSVGDLRTGELFF.

This clone showed up just a few times. The chain carries TRBV3-1 (or the pseudogene TRBV3-2) and TRBJ1-2; TRBD1 might be the D (5 bases). This CDR3 has 15 residues. V lost 0 bases to trimming and J lost 4 bases, with 12 bases between them. Germline V CDR1 and CDR2: LGHDT, YNNKEL (reference sequence). DNA of the CDR3: TGTGCCAGCAGCCAAGATAAAGGACACGCCTATGGCTACACCTTC. It is translated as CASSQDKGHAYGYTF.

The chain has TRBV5-1 and TRBJ1-1; possibly TRBD1 for D (6 bases). CDR1 and CDR2 (germline): SGHRS, YFSETQ. Trimming took 0 bases from V and 5 from J, leaving 14 bases between them. The CDR3 is 15 amino acids. The CDR3 DNA reads TGCGCCAGCAGCTTGGGGATACAGGGTGGGACTGAAGCTTTCTTT. The encoded protein is CASSLGIQGGTEAFF.

In this sample, this clone turned up a few times. The chain is built from TRBV27 and TRBJ2-7, with 9 bases identical to TRBD2. V dropped 3 bases and J dropped 2; count of bases not matched to a gene: 5. Germline CDR1 reads MNHEY; CDR2 reads SMNVEV (reference sequence). The CDR3 runs 15 residues. The CDR3 protein is CASSFTTSGTYEQYF. In nucleotides, the CDR3 is TGTGCCAGCAGTTTTACGACTAGCGGAACCTACGAGCAGTACTTC.

This rearrangement joins TRBV10-3 to TRBJ1-1; the D gene is possibly TRBD1 (6 bases). The germline V gene has CDR1 ENHRY and CDR2 SYGVKD. The germline V and J ends were trimmed by 3 bases and 2 bases, with 16 bases remaining between them. CDR3 length equals 16 residues. The CDR3 reads CAISDPQGTPNTEAFF. CDR3 DNA: TGTGCCATCAGTGACCCGCAAGGGACACCTAACACTGAAGCTTTCTTT.

The chain recombines TRBV28 with TRBJ1-1; D is undetermined. The CDR3 has 13 residues. Germline loops: CDR1 MDHEN, CDR2 SYDVKM. Deletions cut 1 base from V and 8 bases from J, with 11 bases between. The CDR3 spells CASSLSGRPEAFF. CDR3 nucleotides: TGTGCCAGCAGTTTATCCGGGAGGCCCGAAGCTTTCTTT.

V usage is TRBV7-9 and J usage is TRBJ1-1, with unresolved D. There are 14 residues in the CDR3. Trimming removed 5 bases at V and 9 bases at J, with 19 bases between. CDR1 and CDR2 from the germline V gene are SEHNR and FQNEAQ (reference sequence). In DNA form, the CDR3 reads TGTGCCAGCAGCCCTCCTAAAGTCGGTGTTAAAGCTTTCTTT. Translation gives CASSPPKVGVKAFF.

The chain links TRBV29-1 to TRBJ2-1; 12 nucleotides match TRBD2. Unmatched junction bases numbered 5, after V lost 5 bases and J lost 3 bases. CDR1 is SQVTM and CDR2 is ANQGSEA in the germline V gene. This CDR3 is built from 15 residues. The CDR3 loop reads CSVPLAGGLYNEQFF. CDR3 in DNA: TGCAGCGTTCCTCTAGCGGGGGGGCTCTACAATGAGCAGTTCTTC.

This chain links TRBV21-1 with TRBJ2-1; the table's D call of TRBD2 was not tested on the DNA. TRBV21-1 is flagged as a pseudogene. The CDR3 has 12 amino acids. The CDR3 region is CASSNRYNEQFF. The CDR3 nucleotides read TGTGCCAGCAGCAACCGTTACAATGAGCAGTTCTTC.

This clone showed up just once. The chain is built from TRBV19 and TRBJ1-2, with a tentative D call TRBD1 (6 bases). From germline, CDR1 is LNHDA and CDR2 SQIVND (reference sequence). V was cut by 6 bases and J by 4 bases, with 18 bases left in between. The CDR3 has 15 residues. The CDR3, as DNA: TGTGCCAGTAGATCCGCTTCAGGGGAGGGCTATGGCTACACCTTC. This codes for CASRSASGEGYGYTF.

The V gene is TRBV19, the J gene TRBJ1-2; D uncertain. Germline V gene data show CDR1 as LNHDA and CDR2 as SQIVND (reference sequence). Trimming pared 8 bases from V and 4 bases from J, leaving 14 bases between. CDR3 length: 13 amino acids. CDR3 sequence reads: CASGTNMAYGYTF. DNA of the CDR3: TGTGCCAGTGGTACGAACATGGCCTATGGCTACACCTTC.

The chain uses TRBV5-1 and TRBJ1-1; TRBD1 matches at 7 bases. Trimming cost V 4 bases and J 7 bases; bases outside gene matches: 4. The CDR3 is made up of 12 amino acids. CDR1 and CDR2 from the germline V gene are SGHRS and YFSETQ. The CDR3 DNA is TGCGCCAGCAGCCCGGACAGGAGTGAAGCTTTCTTT. This sequence encodes CASSPDRSEAFF.

This clone came up once. The genes are TRBV27 and TRBJ2-1, with a weak D call TRBD2 (5 bases). The V and J ends lost 1 base and 5 bases respectively, with 12 bases between them. The CDR3 is made up of 15 amino acids. The V gene's germline CDR1 is MNHEY and CDR2 SMNVEV (reference sequence). The DNA of the CDR3 is TGTGCCAGCAGTTTATTGAGGGAAGTAAACAATGAGCAGTTCTTC. It is translated as CASSLLREVNNEQFF.

The chain employs TRBV4-1 and TRBJ1-1; D is ambiguous. V lost 4 bases to trimming and J lost 1 base, with 19 bases between them. The CDR3 sequence is 17 residues long. CDR1 and CDR2 (germline): MGHRA, YSYEKL. In DNA, the CDR3 is TGCGCCAGCAGCCCCGAAGCTTTGGGAGGGAAGAACACTGAAGCTTTCTTT. Protein sequence: CASSPEALGGKNTEAFF.

The chain has TRBV6-2 or TRBV6-3 and TRBJ1-5; tentatively, D is TRBD1 (6 bases). CDR1 and CDR2 from the germline V gene are MNHEY and SVGEGT. V was trimmed by 2 bases and J by 0 bases, leaving 14 bases between them. The CDR3 spans 17 residues. The CDR3 DNA reads as TGTGCCAGCAGTTACAGAGGGTCAGGGGTTAGCAATCAGCCCCAGCATTTT. It encodes CASSYRGSGVSNQPQHF.

V gene TRBV12-3 or TRBV12-4 combines with J gene TRBJ2-7; no firm D call. The CDR3 sequence is 11 residues long. The V and J ends lost 3 bases and 7 bases respectively, with 7 bases between them. This CDR3 is CASSLNREQYF. Here the CDR3 DNA reads TGTGCCAGCAGTTTGAACAGAGAGCAGTACTTC.

The chain employs TRBV4-2 and TRBJ1-2, with D perhaps TRBD1 (6 bases). CDR1 and CDR2 from the germline V gene are LGHNA and YNFKEQ. The CDR3 consists of 17 residues. V lost 0 bases and J 2 bases, leaving 16 bases between the germline ends. The CDR3 nucleotides read TGTGCCAGCAGCCAAGATGGGGGGGCCCTTTCGAACTATGGCTACACCTTC. Translation: CASSQDGGALSNYGYTF.

In this sample, this clone turned up once. CDR3 in DNA: TGTGCCAGCAGTTCGGGACAGGATAACTACGAGCAGTACTTC. Its translation is CASSSGQDNYEQYF. The chain joins TRBV7-9 to TRBJ2-7, with 8 positions matching TRBD1. V lost 6 bases to trimming and J lost 3 bases; unmatched junction nucleotides: 7. CDR1 and CDR2 (germline): SEHNR, FQNEAQ (reference sequence). CDR3 size: 14 residues.

The chain employs TRBV9 and TRBJ2-2; weak D call: TRBD2 (6 bases). This CDR3 has 12 amino acids. The V end lost 4 bases, the J end lost 13 bases, and 14 bases lay between the germline ends. Germline CDR1 is SGDLS and CDR2 is YYNGEE. The CDR3 bases are TGTGCCAGCAGCCCGGACCATAGCGGGCTGTTTTTT. Its translation: CASSPDHSGLFF.

This clone was seen a few times. CDR3 region: CSVGGSGRGDEQFF. The CDR3 DNA reads TGCAGCGTTGGAGGTAGCGGGAGGGGAGATGAGCAGTTCTTC. The gene calls are TRBV29-1 and TRBJ2-1; 11 nucleotides agree with TRBD2. Per the germline V gene, CDR1 is SQVTM and CDR2 is ANQGSEA. This CDR3 contains 14 residues. Trimming cost V 4 bases and J 8 bases; bases outside gene matches: 7.